This TCR beta chain was observed in a study of blood T cell repertoires in COVID-19. Study background: Sites in the United States, Italy and Spain provided acute and convalescent COVID-19 samples. The cDNA or gDNA used as material had been derived from T cells, B-cell-depleted T cells, or PBMCs.

CDR1 and CDR2 (germline): SNHLY, FYNNEI. V shed 6 bases and J 5 bases; nucleotides not matched to a gene: 11. CDR3 size: 15 residues. Per the original methods: Estimates of nucleated cell counts were drawn from the amplification of reference gene primers. This table comes from immunoSEQ multiplex PCR, and its TCRdb copy is limited to in-frame clones, with some not included. V and J calls and clone size come straight from that table; D and trimming were deduced from the DNA. The sample consists of more than 250,000 clones, around 78% of them appearing once. The V and J genes are TRBV2 and TRBJ2-5, with 8 positions matching TRBD1. The sequenced material came from peripheral blood. The TCR was taken from a man aged 55 to 70 who had recovered from COVID-19. CDR3 sequence (DNA): TGTGCCAGCAGGGGAGGACAGGGCCGTTACGAGACCCAGTACTTC. Protein: CASRGGQGRYETQYF.